Listed below are T cell receptor beta chains from one sample, sequenced in a study of control samples from healthy donors and cancer patients. The data were produced by immunoSEQ multiplex PCR, yet TCRdb's version contains in-frame clones alone and is incomplete. This table holds around 130,000 clones, about 95% found once. The sequenced sample was blood. Receptor source: a man between 25 and 39 years old in good health. Each CDR3 is given with its conserved first and last residue. Fields, in order: D gene, J gene, clone size, V gene, CDR3 DNA, CDR3 protein. D genes are given only for firm matches. The listing skips clone size in some rows; elsewhere it reads once, few, many or a size class.

NA,TRBJ1-5,NA,TRBV19,TGTGCCAGTAGTATTTCGCCCGTCAATCAGCCCCAGCATTTT,CASSISPVNQPQHF
TRBD1,TRBJ1-5,NA,TRBV30,TGTGCCTGGAGTCACAGGGGCAGCAATCAGCCCCAGCATTTT,CAWSHRGSNQPQHF
NA,TRBJ2-7,once,TRBV23-1,TGCGCCAGCAGTCAACCACTGTCGTACGAGCAGTACTTC,CASSQPLSYEQYF
NA,TRBJ1-1,NA,TRBV29-1,TGCAGCGTTGTTGTAGGAGCGAACACTGAAGCTTTCTTT,CSVVVGANTEAFF
NA,TRBJ1-5,NA,TRBV30,TGTGCCTGGAGTGAGGGCTGGACAAGCAATCAGCCCCAGCATTTT,CAWSEGWTSNQPQHF
NA,TRBJ1-1,NA,TRBV7-2,TGTGCCAGCAGCCCCCAGTCTAATGTGGTCGCTGAAGCTTTCTTT,CASSPQSNVVAEAFF
TRBD1,TRBJ1-5,NA,TRBV4-2,TGTGCCAGCAGCCAAGAACAGGGGACCTATAGCAATCAGCCCCAGCATTTT,CASSQEQGTYSNQPQHF
NA,TRBJ2-2,NA,TRBV4-1,TGCGCCAGCAGCCATTTCCCCCAGGTTGCGACCGGGGAGCTGTTTTTT,CASSHFPQVATGELFF
NA,TRBJ2-7,NA,TRBV28,TGTGCCAGCAGAAAAGATCCCTACGAGCAGTACTTC,CASRKDPYEQYF
NA,TRBJ2-7,NA,TRBV7-8,TGTGCCAGCAGCTTATACTCCGCCCCCGCCTACGAGCAGTACTTC,CASSLYSAPAYEQYF
NA,TRBJ1-5,NA,TRBV10-2,TGCGCCAGCACTGCAGGGTGGTATCAGCCCCAGCATTTT,CASTAGWYQPQHF
TRBD1,TRBJ1-6,once,TRBV6-7,TGTGCCAGCAGTTCCAAACACAGGGGGCATAATTCACCCCTCCACTTT,CASSSKHRGHNSPLHF
TRBD2,TRBJ2-3,NA,TRBV7-2,TGTGCCAGCAGCCCTGCGACTAGCGCTCCAGATACGCAGTATTTT,CASSPATSAPDTQYF
NA,TRBJ2-1,once,TRBV2,TGTGCCAGCAGCCGTGTATCGGGGATTGATGAGCAGTTCTTC,CASSRVSGIDEQFF